Each of the 18 T cell receptor beta chains below was sequenced from the same sample in a study of OX40 agonist ivuxolimab in advanced cancers. The library was made by the immunoSEQ multiplex PCR assay. TCRdb took this table from immuneACCESS and kept in-frame rearrangements with V and J called. Such tables lack part of the clones; where checked against another copy, unresolved V genes explain under half of the gap, and the rest is unexplained. Across this sample there are roughly 53,000 clones, with roughly 80% seen only once. The top ten clones comprise 13% of the sample. The sample was CD4+ or CD8+ T cells sorted from blood, taken in a trial of the OX40 agonist ivuxolimab. Receptor source: an adult with an advanced solid tumor such as melanoma, head and neck, liver or kidney cancer.

This chain joins TRBV5-8 and TRBJ1-2; 7 bases are shared with TRBD1. CDR3 length: 16 amino acids. Per germline, CDR1 SGHTS and CDR2 YDEGEE. V shed 1 base, J shed 4 bases, and the junction held 10 bases outside the gene matches. CDR3 DNA: TGTGCCAGCAGCTTGAGGGCCAAGGGGACAGCCTATGGCTACACCTTC. It encodes CASSLRAKGTAYGYTF.

The CDR3 bases are TGTGCCATCAGTCCCAGCGGGAGGGGCAACAATGAGCAGTTCTTC. Translated, it gives CAISPSGRGNNEQFF. The chain has TRBV10-3 and TRBJ2-1; 10 bases fit TRBD2. J gave up 5 bases and V 5 bases, and 6 bases lay outside the gene matches. The germline V gene has CDR1 ENHRY and CDR2 SYGVKD. There are 15 residues in the CDR3.

The chain combines TRBV6-1 with TRBJ1-1; D ambiguous. The CDR3 has 15 amino acids. V lost 2 bases, J lost 0 bases, and 10 bases lay in between. Germline V gene lookup returns CDR1 MNHNS and CDR2 SASEGT. CDR3 protein: CASSEQRTMNTEAFF. The DNA for the CDR3 is TGTGCCAGCAGTGAACAGAGAACCATGAACACTGAAGCTTTCTTT.

Only a few counts were recorded for this clone. The CDR3 sequence: CASSARQGGDQPQHF. For the CDR3, the DNA is TGTGCCAGCAGCGCCCGACAGGGGGGGGATCAGCCCCAGCATTTT. V and J are TRBV7-2 and TRBJ1-5; 9 bases map to TRBD1. CDR1 is SGHTA and CDR2 is FQGNSA in the germline V gene. This CDR3 is built from 15 residues. J lost 5 bases, V lost 5 bases, and 7 bases had no gene match.

The chain couples TRBV11-2 to TRBJ1-2; no reliable D call. V was shortened by 2 bases and J by 0 bases, with 4 bases between the two germline ends. CDR1 and CDR2 from the germline V gene are SGHAT and FQNNGV. The CDR3 consists of 13 residues. CDR3 sequence (DNA): TGTGCCAGCAGCTTAATGACTAACTATGGCTACACCTTC. Translating it yields CASSLMTNYGYTF.

The chain recombines TRBV9 with TRBJ2-2, with D unclear. The CDR3 is 15 amino acids. Between the trimmed V and J ends, which lost 1 base and 4 bases, there was a span of 11 bases. Germline V CDR1 and CDR2: SGDLS, YYNGEE. CDR3 sequence reads: CASSVSSEPTGELFF. CDR3 sequence (DNA): TGTGCCAGCAGCGTAAGTTCTGAACCCACCGGGGAGCTGTTTTTT.

The V call is TRBV7-9, the J call TRBJ2-5; 12 nucleotides align to TRBD1. CDR1 and CDR2 from the germline V gene are SEHNR and FQNEAQ (reference sequence). The CDR3 is made up of 14 amino acids. The V and J ends lost 5 bases and 5 bases, in that order; junction bases with no gene match: 3. The DNA of the CDR3 is TGTGCCAGCAGCACCGGGACAGGGGGCGAGACCCAGTACTTC. Its protein product is CASSTGTGGETQYF.

This clone was observed a single time. The rearrangement links TRBV28 to TRBJ2-7, with a tentative D call TRBD1 (6 bases). Trimming cost V 7 bases and J 0 bases, with 22 bases left between them. CDR3 size: 17 residues. CDR1 is MDHEN, CDR2 SYDVKM, per germline. This CDR3 reads CASNPSGQRLPSYEQYF. Here the CDR3 DNA reads TGTGCCAGCAACCCGTCAGGACAGCGACTACCCTCCTACGAGCAGTACTTC.

This clone was detected only once. J is TRBJ1-4 and V is TRBV11-2; possibly TRBD1 for D (5 bases). CDR1 and CDR2 from the germline V gene are SGHAT and FQNNGV. The V end lost 5 bases, the J end lost 7 bases, and 17 bases lay between the germline ends. The CDR3 is made up of 15 amino acids. CDR3 DNA sequence: TGTGCCAGCAGCCTAGGCGGCGGGGGGGGTGAAAAACTGTTTTTT. This translates into CASSLGGGGGEKLFF.

Here the CDR3 DNA reads TGTGCCAGCAGTTTCGGCGGTGGGGGTACAGATACGCAGTATTTT. Residues: CASSFGGGGTDTQYF. The chain couples TRBV28 to TRBJ2-3; D tentatively fits TRBD1 or TRBD2 (5 bases each). CDR3 length equals 15 residues. CDR1 and CDR2 from the germline V gene are MDHEN and SYDVKM. The V gene lost 3 bases and the J gene lost 3 bases, with 13 bases spanning the gap.

This chain links TRBV7-2 with TRBJ2-2, with D unresolved. The CDR3 runs to 12 residues. Germline V gene data show CDR1 as SGHTA and CDR2 as FQGNSA. Trimming took 2 bases from V and 8 from J, leaving 6 bases between them. The CDR3 DNA follows: TGTGCCAGCAGCTTACTTCAGGGGGAGCTGTTTTTT. Translated, it gives CASSLLQGELFF.

This clone was picked up one time. This chain connects TRBV6-1 to TRBJ2-6, with D possibly being TRBD2 (5 bases). With 6 bases removed from V and 0 bases from J, the gap between germline ends came to 9 bases. The CDR3 is 15 amino acids. Germline V gene data show CDR1 as MNHNS and CDR2 as SASEGT. CDR3 loop: CASRDSSSGANVLTF. CDR3 nucleotide sequence: TGTGCCAGCAGGGACTCGAGCTCTGGGGCCAACGTCCTGACTTTC.

The chain joins TRBV6-5 to TRBJ2-5, with a tentative D call TRBD2 (7 bases). Trimming took off 5 bases at V and 5 bases at J, with 12 bases between the two ends. Germline assignment: CDR1 MNHEY and CDR2 SVGAGI. This CDR3 region has 13 residues. CDR3 sequence: CASSGGGPETQYF. The CDR3 nucleotides read TGTGCCAGCAGTGGCGGGGGCCCCGAGACCCAGTACTTC.

This chain connects TRBV5-1 to TRBJ2-7, with a weak D call TRBD2 (6 bases). With 3 bases removed from V and 1 base from J, the gap between germline ends came to 14 bases. The germline V gene has CDR1 SGHRS and CDR2 YFSETQ. The CDR3 has 15 amino acids. In DNA, the CDR3 is TGCGCCAGCAGCTCCGCCAATAGCGGATCCTACGAGCAGTACTTC. Translating gives CASSSANSGSYEQYF.

J is TRBJ2-3 and V is TRBV4-1, with D unclear. Germline V CDR1 and CDR2: MGHRA, YSYEKL. V shed 1 base and J shed 8 bases, with 19 bases lying between them. There are 16 residues in the CDR3. CDR3 nucleotide sequence: TGCGCCAGCAGCCAAGGAAGCGTATGGCAGGACGGTACGCAGTATTTT. This gives the protein CASSQGSVWQDGTQYF.

J is TRBJ2-3 and V is TRBV7-9; D gene uncertain. Between the trimmed V and J ends, which lost 8 bases and 2 bases, there was a span of 14 bases. Germline CDR1 and CDR2: SEHNR and FQNEAQ (reference sequence). This CDR3 is 14 amino acids long. CDR3 DNA sequence: TGTGCCAGCGGCCGTGGAAGGGCCACAGATACGCAGTATTTT. Translated, it gives CASGRGRATDTQYF.

This chain joins TRBV6-4 and TRBJ2-3; no clear D. Looked up from germline, CDR1 is MRHNA and CDR2 is SNTAGT. CDR3 size: 14 residues. The V gene lost 3 bases and the J gene lost 4 bases, with 11 bases spanning the gap. The CDR3 nucleotides read TGTGCCAGCAGTGAAGGACCCAGCGCAGATACGCAGTATTTT. Its protein is CASSEGPSADTQYF.

V usage is TRBV4-1 and J usage is TRBJ1-4; unclear D gene. CDR1 MGHRA and CDR2 YSYEKL come from the germline V gene. Trimming left V 3 bases short and J 4 bases short, with 9 bases between. The CDR3 length is 14 residues. The DNA for the CDR3 is TGCGCCAGCAGCCAGAATCGGGGTAATGAAAAACTGTTTTTT. Translating gives CASSQNRGNEKLFF.